The 18 T cell receptor beta chains below all came from one sample that was sequenced in a study of CD8 T cells in ankylosing spondylitis. MiXCR, applied by TCRdb to the 5' RACE reads, yields one record per CDR3 protein. The sample lists approximately 520,000 distinct CDR3 sequences; about 5.2% were seen once. General study findings and limits: It appeared that ankylosing spondylitis blood was characterized by a TCR beta motif of about 8 highly homologous variants.

Their target antigens are unknown. Sequenced material: blood, either unsorted or a sorted T cell fraction (not recorded which). Receptors originate from a male donor with ankylosing spondylitis.

This clonotype was counted many times. The chain joins TRBV4-1 to TRBJ2-2; 13 bases map to TRBD2. V shed 3 bases, J shed 2 bases, and the junction held 9 bases outside the gene matches. CDR1 is MGHRA, CDR2 YSYEKL, per germline. The CDR3 is 19 amino acids. The CDR3 DNA reads TGCGCCAGCAGCCAGGCCGCGAGACTAGCGGGAGGCAACACCGGGGAGCTGTTTTTT. It specifies CASSQAARLAGGNTGELFF.

This clonotype has ten or more counts. The chain has TRBV20-1 and TRBJ1-4; D remains unclear. The CDR3 length is 14 residues. Germline assignment: CDR1 DFQATT and CDR2 SNEGSKA (reference sequence). V was shortened by 0 bases and J by 8 bases, with 13 bases between the two germline ends. In nucleotides, the CDR3 is TGCAGTGCTAGAGAACCGAGTCCCGGGGAAAAACTGTTTTTT. Its translation is CSAREPSPGEKLFF.

The chain uses TRBV19 and TRBJ2-7; D not certain. V was shortened by 2 bases and J by 3 bases, with 17 bases between the two germline ends. Germline V gene sequence: CDR1 LNHDA, CDR2 SQIVND (reference sequence). CDR3 length: 16 residues. CDR3 protein: CASSITDQSSYYEQYF. The DNA of the CDR3 is TGTGCCAGTAGTATAACAGACCAATCCTCCTACTACGAGCAGTACTTC.

In this sample, this clonotype turned up a few times. The chain combines TRBV4-1 with TRBJ1-4, with 10 bases identical to TRBD1. The germline V gene encodes CDR1 MGHRA and CDR2 YSYEKL. V trimming: 4 bases; J trimming: 8 bases; junction bases outside the gene matches: 4. CDR3 length: 14 amino acids. Here the CDR3 reads CASSPGQGLEKLFF. The CDR3, as DNA: TGCGCCAGCAGCCCGGGACAGGGGTTGGAAAAACTGTTTTTT.

This clonotype was seen many times. CDR3 in DNA: TGTGCCAGCAGTTACGGGGGAGACTACACCTTC. Residues: CASSYGGDYTF. The V and J genes are TRBV6-2 or TRBV6-3 and TRBJ1-2, with D perhaps TRBD1 (5 bases). This CDR3 has 11 residues. Germline values: CDR1 MNHEY, CDR2 SVGEGT. V dropped 2 bases and J dropped 10 bases, with 8 bases sitting between them.

This clonotype was counted at least ten times. This chain connects TRBV7-2 to TRBJ1-1; D not resolved. CDR3 length: 13 residues. CDR1 SGHTA and CDR2 FQGNSA come from the germline V gene. V dropped 5 bases and J dropped 4 bases, with 11 bases sitting between them. In DNA, the CDR3 is TGTGCCAGCAGCCCTAGAAGGTCCACTGAAGCTTTCTTT. It encodes CASSPRRSTEAFF.

J is TRBJ2-4 and V is TRBV5-1, with D maybe TRBD1 (6 bases). CDR3 length: 15 residues. V was clipped by 2 bases and J by 7 bases, with 16 bases between them. The germline V gene has CDR1 SGHRS and CDR2 YFSETQ. The CDR3 bases are TGCGCCAGCAGCTTCTATACAGGGTACACGAACATTCAGTACTTC. Protein: CASSFYTGYTNIQYF.

This clonotype was detected ten times or more. The genes are TRBV7-6 and TRBJ2-5, with TRBD1 as a possible D gene (6 bases). V lost 4 bases to trimming and J lost 4 bases, with 10 bases between them. The germline V gene encodes CDR1 SGHVS and CDR2 FNYEAQ. CDR3 length: 13 residues. The CDR3 DNA sequence: TGTGCCAGCAGCTCCCGACAGGCAGAGACCCAGTACTTC. Its translation is CASSSRQAETQYF. Looking up the rest from reference TRBV7-6 and TRBJ2-5 gives the full variable domain: GAGVSQSPRYKVTKRGQDVALRCDPISGHVSLYWYRQALGQGPEFLTYFNYEAQQDKSGLPNDRFSAERPEGSISTLTIQRTEQRDSAMYRCASSSRQAETQYFGPGTRLLVL.

This clonotype has ten or more counts. This chain links TRBV5-1 with TRBJ2-2; unclear D gene. The germline gives CDR1 SGHRS, CDR2 YFSETQ. The CDR3 extends over 12 amino acids. V was shortened by 1 base and J by 7 bases, with 5 bases between the two germline ends. This CDR3 reads CASSLFDGELFF. DNA for the CDR3: TGCGCCAGCAGCTTGTTTGACGGGGAGCTGTTTTTT. The entire variable domain, with the rest obtained from reference TRBV5-1 and TRBJ2-2, is as follows: KAGVTQTPRYLIKTRGQQVTLSCSPISGHRSVSWYQQTPGQGLQFLFEYFSETQRNKGNFPGRFSGRQFSNSRSEMNVSTLELGDSALYLCASSLFDGELFFGEGSRLTVL.

This clonotype was seen ten or more times. The V gene is TRBV7-9, the J gene TRBJ2-1; no clear D gene. Germline assignment: CDR1 SEHNR and CDR2 FQNEAQ (reference sequence). The V end lost 5 bases, the J end lost 9 bases, and 8 bases lay between the germline ends. This CDR3 comprises 11 residues. CDR3 nucleotides: TGTGCCAGCAGCCCCTTCCTTGAGCAGTTCTTC. Encoded protein: CASSPFLEQFF.

Worth noting for this clonotype: Possible read error: a much larger clone is one base away. This chain connects TRBV12-3 or TRBV12-4 to TRBJ2-7, with D tentatively TRBD1 (5 bases). The CDR3 covers 14 residues. Here the CDR3 reads CASSWTKWGYKQYF. As DNA, the CDR3 is TGTGCCAGCAGCTGGACCAAATGGGGCTACAAGCAGTACTTC.

This clonotype was detected ten times or more. This chain connects TRBV27 to TRBJ2-2, with 7 bases fitting TRBD2. Germline V gene lookup returns CDR1 MNHEY and CDR2 SMNVEV (reference sequence). CDR3 length: 16 amino acids. V dropped 5 bases and J dropped 4; count of bases not matched to a gene: 10. The CDR3 sequence is CASSATLAGATGELFF. The CDR3 DNA follows: TGTGCCAGCAGTGCCACCCTTGCGGGAGCCACCGGGGAGCTGTTTTTT.

J is TRBJ2-6 and V is TRBV19; either TRBD1 or TRBD2 may supply D (5 bases each). This CDR3 has 14 amino acids. The germline V gene has CDR1 LNHDA and CDR2 SQIVND (reference sequence). V was cut by 3 bases and J by 8 bases, with 11 bases left in between. The CDR3 DNA reads TGTGCCAGTAGTATGGGGGTCTTTCCCAACGTCCTGACTTTC. Amino acid sequence: CASSMGVFPNVLTF.

The chain joins TRBV6-5 to TRBJ1-2; no clear D. Germline V gene lookup returns CDR1 MNHEY and CDR2 SVGAGI. The germline V and J ends were trimmed by 5 bases and 4 bases, with 14 bases remaining between them. The CDR3 has 14 amino acids. The chain's CDR3 is CASSLPQIIYGYTF. In DNA form, the CDR3 reads TGTGCCAGCAGTCTACCCCAGATAATCTATGGCTACACCTTC.

This clonotype has a count of ten or more. The CDR3 sequence is CACFERGKAFF. The CDR3 coding sequence is TGTGCCTGTTTCGAGCGGGGGAAAGCTTTCTTT. The chain employs TRBV30 and TRBJ1-1; maybe TRBD1 (5 bases). CDR1 GTSNPN and CDR2 SVGIG come from the germline V gene (reference sequence). This CDR3 has 11 residues. Trimming took off 6 bases at V and 9 bases at J, with 14 bases between the two ends.

There are many counts of this clonotype. The rearrangement links TRBV7-2 to TRBJ2-7; 7 positions agree with TRBD2. Trimming at V came to 2 bases and at J to 3 bases, leaving 4 bases not matched to a gene. Germline CDR1 is SGHTA and CDR2 is FQGNSA. The CDR3 extends over 14 amino acids. CDR3 DNA: TGTGCCAGCAGCTTATTTTCGGGGGGCTACGAGCAGTACTTC. Translated, it gives CASSLFSGGYEQYF. Full variable domain (rest looked up from reference TRBV7-2 and TRBJ2-7): GAGVSQSPSNKVTEKGKDVELRCDPISGHTALYWYRQSLGQGLEFLIYFQGNSAPDKSGLPSDRFSAERTGGSVSTLTIQRTQQEDSAVYLCASSLFSGGYEQYFGPGTRLTVT.

This clonotype was observed many times. This chain connects TRBV4-3 to TRBJ2-3; D is unclear. This CDR3 is 17 amino acids long. V was shortened by 0 bases and J by 2 bases, with 15 bases between the two germline ends. CDR1 LGHNA and CDR2 YSLEER come from the germline V gene. The DNA of the CDR3 is TGCGCCAGCAGCCAAGAATGGAAAGGGCCTCTCACAGATACGCAGTATTTT. Translating gives CASSQEWKGPLTDTQYF.

This clonotype was observed many times. The chain recombines TRBV6-4 with TRBJ2-1, with TRBD2 matching 10 bases. Germline assignment: CDR1 MRHNA and CDR2 SNTAGT. The CDR3 has 15 residues. The J segment lost 3 bases and the V segment lost 6 bases, leaving 5 bases of the junction unmatched. This chain's CDR3 is CASSIGTSDYNEQFF. The CDR3 DNA is TGTGCCAGCAGCATCGGGACTAGCGACTACAATGAGCAGTTCTTC.